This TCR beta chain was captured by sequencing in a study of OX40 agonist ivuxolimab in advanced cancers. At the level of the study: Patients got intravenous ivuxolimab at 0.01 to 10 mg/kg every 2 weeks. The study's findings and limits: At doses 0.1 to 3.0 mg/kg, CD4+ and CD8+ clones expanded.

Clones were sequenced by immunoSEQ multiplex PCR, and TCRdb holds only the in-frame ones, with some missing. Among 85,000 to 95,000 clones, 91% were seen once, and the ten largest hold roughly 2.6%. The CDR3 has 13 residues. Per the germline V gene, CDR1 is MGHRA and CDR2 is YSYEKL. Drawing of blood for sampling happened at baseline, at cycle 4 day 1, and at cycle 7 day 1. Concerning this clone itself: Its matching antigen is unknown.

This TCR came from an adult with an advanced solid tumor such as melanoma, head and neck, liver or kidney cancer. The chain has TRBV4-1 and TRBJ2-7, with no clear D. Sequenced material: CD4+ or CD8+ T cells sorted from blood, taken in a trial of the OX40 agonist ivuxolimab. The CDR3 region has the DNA TGCTCTCTCGAAAGGGCCTTTGGCAACGAGCAGTACTTC. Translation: CSLERAFGNEQYF.